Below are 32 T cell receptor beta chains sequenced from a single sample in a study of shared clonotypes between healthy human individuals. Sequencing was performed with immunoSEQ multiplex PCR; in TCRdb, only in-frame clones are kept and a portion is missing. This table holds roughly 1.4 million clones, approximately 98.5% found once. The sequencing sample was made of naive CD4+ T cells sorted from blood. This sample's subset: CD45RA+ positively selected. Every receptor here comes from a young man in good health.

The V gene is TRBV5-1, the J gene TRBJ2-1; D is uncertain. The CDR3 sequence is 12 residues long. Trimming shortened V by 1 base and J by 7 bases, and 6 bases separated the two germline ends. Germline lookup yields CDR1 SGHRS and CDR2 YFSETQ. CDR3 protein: CASSLFGNEQFF. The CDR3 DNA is TGCGCCAGCAGCTTGTTCGGGAATGAGCAGTTCTTC.

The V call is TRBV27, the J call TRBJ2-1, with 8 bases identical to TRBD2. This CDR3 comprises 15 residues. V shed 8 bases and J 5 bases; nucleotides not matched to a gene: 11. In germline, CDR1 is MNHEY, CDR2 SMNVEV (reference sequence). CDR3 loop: CASGILAGTNNEQFF. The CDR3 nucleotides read TGTGCCAGCGGAATCTTAGCGGGGACAAACAATGAGCAGTTCTTC.

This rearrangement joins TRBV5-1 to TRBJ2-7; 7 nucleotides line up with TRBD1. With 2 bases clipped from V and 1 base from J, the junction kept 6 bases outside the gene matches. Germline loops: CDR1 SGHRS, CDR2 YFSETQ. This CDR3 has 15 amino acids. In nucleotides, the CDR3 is TGCGCCAGCAGCTTTCTTGGACAGGCTTCCTACGAGCAGTACTTC. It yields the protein CASSFLGQASYEQYF. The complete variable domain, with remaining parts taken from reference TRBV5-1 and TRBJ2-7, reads KAGVTQTPRYLIKTRGQQVTLSCSPISGHRSVSWYQQTPGQGLQFLFEYFSETQRNKGNFPGRFSGRQFSNSRSEMNVSTLELGDSALYLCASSFLGQASYEQYFGPGTRLTVT.

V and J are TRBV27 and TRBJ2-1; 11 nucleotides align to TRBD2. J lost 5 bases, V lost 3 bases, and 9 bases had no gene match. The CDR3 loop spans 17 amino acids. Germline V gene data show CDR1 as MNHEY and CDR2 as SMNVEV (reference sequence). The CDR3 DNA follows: TGTGCCAGCAGTTTCCCTACACTAGCGGGAGTCCACAATGAGCAGTTCTTC. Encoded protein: CASSFPTLAGVHNEQFF.

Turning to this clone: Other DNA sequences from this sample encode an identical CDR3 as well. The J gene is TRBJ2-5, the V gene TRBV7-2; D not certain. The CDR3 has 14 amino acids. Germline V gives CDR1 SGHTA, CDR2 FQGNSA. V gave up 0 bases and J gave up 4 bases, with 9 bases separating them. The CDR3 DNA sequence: TGTGCCAGCAGCTTAGCGGGTCCCGGAGAGACCCAGTACTTC. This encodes CASSLAGPGETQYF.

CDR3 bases: TGTGCCAGCAGGACGGGACAGGGCCGGAATCAGCCCCAGCATTTT. It yields the protein CASRTGQGRNQPQHF. This rearrangement joins TRBV6-1 to TRBJ1-5; TRBD1 matches at 9 bases. The CDR3 covers 15 residues. CDR1 MNHNS and CDR2 SASEGT come from the germline V gene. J gave up 4 bases and V 6 bases, and 7 bases lay outside the gene matches.

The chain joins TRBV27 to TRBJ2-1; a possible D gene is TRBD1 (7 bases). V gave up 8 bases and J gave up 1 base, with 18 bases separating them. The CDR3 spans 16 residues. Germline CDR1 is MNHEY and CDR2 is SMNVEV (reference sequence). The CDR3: CASGVYRGLSYNEQFF. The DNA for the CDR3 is TGTGCCAGCGGAGTATACAGGGGACTGTCCTACAATGAGCAGTTCTTC.

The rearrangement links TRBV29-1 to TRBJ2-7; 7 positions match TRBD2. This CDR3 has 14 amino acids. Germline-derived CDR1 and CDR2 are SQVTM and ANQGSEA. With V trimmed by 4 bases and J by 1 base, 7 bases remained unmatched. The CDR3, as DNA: TGCAGCGTTGTTGTGGCTAGCGGATCCTACGAGCAGTACTTC. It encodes CSVVVASGSYEQYF.

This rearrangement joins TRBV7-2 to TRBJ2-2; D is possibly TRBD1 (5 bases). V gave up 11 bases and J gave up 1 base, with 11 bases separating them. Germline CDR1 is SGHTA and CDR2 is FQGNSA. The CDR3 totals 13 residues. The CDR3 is CAVGQRNTGELFF. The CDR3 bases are TGTGCCGTAGGACAAAGGAACACCGGGGAGCTGTTTTTT.

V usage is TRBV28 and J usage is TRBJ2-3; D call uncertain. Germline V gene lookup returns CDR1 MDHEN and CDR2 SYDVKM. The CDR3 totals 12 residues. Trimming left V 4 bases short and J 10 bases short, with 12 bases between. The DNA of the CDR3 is TGTGCCAGCAGTTCTCCCGCGAAGCCGCAGTATTTT. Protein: CASSSPAKPQYF.

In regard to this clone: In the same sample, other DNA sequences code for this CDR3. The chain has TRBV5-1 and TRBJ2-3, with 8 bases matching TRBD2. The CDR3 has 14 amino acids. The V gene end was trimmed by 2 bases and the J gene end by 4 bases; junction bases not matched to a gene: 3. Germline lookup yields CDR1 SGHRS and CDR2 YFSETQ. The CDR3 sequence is CASSLAGVSDTQYF. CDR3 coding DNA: TGCGCCAGCAGCTTAGCGGGAGTCTCAGATACGCAGTATTTT.

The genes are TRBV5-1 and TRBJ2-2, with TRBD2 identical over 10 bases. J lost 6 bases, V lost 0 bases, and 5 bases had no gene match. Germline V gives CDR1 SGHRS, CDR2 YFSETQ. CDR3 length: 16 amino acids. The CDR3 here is CASSLAASGSSGELFF. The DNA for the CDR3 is TGCGCCAGCAGCTTGGCGGCTAGCGGGAGTTCCGGGGAGCTGTTTTTT.

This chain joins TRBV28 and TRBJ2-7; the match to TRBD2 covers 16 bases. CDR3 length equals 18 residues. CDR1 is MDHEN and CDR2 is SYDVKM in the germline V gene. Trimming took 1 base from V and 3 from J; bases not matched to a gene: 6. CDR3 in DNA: TGTGCCAGCAGTTTATATGGGACTAGCGGGAGGGCCCTCTACGAGCAGTACTTC. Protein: CASSLYGTSGRALYEQYF.

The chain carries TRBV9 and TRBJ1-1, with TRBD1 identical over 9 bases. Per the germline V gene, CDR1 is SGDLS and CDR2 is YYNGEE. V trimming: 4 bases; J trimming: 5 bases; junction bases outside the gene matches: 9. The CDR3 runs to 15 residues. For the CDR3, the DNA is TGTGCCAGCAGCCCCACGGACAGGGGAGTTACTGAAGCTTTCTTT. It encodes CASSPTDRGVTEAFF.

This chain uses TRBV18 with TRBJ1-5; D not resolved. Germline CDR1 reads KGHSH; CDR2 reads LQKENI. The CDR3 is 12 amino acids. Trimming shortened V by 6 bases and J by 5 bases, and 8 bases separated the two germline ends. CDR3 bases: TGTGCCAGCTCGTCCCTCGATCAGCCCCAGCATTTT. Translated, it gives CASSSLDQPQHF.

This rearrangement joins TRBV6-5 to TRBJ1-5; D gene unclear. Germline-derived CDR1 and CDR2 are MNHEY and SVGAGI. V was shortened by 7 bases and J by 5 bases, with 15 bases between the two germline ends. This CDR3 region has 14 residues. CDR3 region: CASTRREGYQPQHF. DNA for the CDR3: TGTGCCAGCACCCGAAGGGAAGGGTATCAGCCCCAGCATTTT.

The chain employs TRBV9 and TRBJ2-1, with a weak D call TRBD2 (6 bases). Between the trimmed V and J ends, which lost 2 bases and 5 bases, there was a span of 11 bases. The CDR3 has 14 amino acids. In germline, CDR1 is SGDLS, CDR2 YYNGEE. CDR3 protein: CASSVTGVNNEQFF. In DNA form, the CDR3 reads TGTGCCAGCAGCGTTACGGGGGTCAACAATGAGCAGTTCTTC.

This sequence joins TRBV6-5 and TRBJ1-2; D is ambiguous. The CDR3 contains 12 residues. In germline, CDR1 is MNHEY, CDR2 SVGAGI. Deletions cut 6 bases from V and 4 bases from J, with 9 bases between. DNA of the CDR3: TGTGCCAGCAGAGGCACCACCTATGGCTACACCTTC. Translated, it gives CASRGTTYGYTF.

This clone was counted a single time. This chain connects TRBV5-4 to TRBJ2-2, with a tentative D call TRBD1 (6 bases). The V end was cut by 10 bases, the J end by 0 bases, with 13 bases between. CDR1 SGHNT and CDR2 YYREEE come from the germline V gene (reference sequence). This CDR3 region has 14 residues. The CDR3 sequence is CASRGIANTGELFF. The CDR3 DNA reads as TGTGCCTCCAGGGGAATCGCGAACACCGGGGAGCTGTTTTTT.

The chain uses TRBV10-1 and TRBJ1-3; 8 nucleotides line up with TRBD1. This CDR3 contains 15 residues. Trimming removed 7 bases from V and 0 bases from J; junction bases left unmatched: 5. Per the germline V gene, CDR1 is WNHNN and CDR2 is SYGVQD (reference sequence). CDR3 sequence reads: CASIRQGPSGNTIYF. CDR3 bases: TGCGCCAGCATTAGACAGGGGCCCTCTGGAAACACCATATATTTT.

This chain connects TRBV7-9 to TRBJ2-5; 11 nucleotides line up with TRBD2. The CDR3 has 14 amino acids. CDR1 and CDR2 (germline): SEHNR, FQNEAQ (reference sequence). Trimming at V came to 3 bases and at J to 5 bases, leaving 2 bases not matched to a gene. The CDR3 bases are TGTGCCAGCAGCTTTACTAGCGGGAGTGAGACCCAGTACTTC. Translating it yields CASSFTSGSETQYF.

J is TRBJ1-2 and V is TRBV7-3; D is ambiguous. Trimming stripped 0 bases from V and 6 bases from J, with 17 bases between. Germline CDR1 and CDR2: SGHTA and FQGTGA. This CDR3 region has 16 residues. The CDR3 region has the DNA TGTGCCAGCAGCTTAACGGCGGCTCCACCGCCCCATGGCTACACCTTC. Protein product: CASSLTAAPPPHGYTF.

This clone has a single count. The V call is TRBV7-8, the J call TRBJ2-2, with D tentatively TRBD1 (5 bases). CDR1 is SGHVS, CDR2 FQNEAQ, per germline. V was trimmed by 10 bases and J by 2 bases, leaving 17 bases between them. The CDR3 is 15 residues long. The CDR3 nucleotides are TGTGCCACGTATTTCCTGACAGCCAACACCGGGGAGCTGTTTTTT. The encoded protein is CATYFLTANTGELFF.

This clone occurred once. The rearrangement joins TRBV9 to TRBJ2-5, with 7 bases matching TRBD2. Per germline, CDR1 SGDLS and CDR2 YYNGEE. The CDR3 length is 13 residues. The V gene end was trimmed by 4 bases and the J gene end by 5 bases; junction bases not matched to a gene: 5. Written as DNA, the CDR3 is TGTGCCAGCAGCTCGCGGGAGTTGGAGACCCAGTACTTC. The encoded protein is CASSSRELETQYF.

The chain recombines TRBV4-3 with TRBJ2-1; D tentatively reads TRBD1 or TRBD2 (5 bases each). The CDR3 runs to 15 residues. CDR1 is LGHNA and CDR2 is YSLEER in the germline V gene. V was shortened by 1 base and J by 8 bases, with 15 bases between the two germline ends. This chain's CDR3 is CASSQGGDLRDEQFF. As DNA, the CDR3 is TGCGCCAGCAGCCAAGGAGGGGATTTAAGGGATGAGCAGTTCTTC.

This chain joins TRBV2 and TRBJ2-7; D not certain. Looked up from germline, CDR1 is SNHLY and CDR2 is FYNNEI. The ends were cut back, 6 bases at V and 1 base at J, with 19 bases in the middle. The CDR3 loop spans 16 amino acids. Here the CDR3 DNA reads TGTGCCAGCAGCCTCGGGTCGAGTCGTGGTTCCTACGAGCAGTACTTC. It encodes CASSLGSSRGSYEQYF.

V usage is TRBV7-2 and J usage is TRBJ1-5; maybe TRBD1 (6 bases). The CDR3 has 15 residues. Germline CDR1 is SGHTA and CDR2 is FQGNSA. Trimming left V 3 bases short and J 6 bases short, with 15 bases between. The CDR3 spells CASSFSSQGGQPQHF. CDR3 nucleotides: TGTGCCAGCAGCTTTTCCTCACAGGGAGGTCAGCCCCAGCATTTT.

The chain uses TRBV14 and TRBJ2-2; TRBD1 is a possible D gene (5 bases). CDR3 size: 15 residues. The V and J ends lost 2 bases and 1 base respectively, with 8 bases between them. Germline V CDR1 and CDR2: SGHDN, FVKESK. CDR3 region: CASSQIQGNTGELFF. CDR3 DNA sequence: TGTGCCAGCAGCCAAATCCAGGGGAACACCGGGGAGCTGTTTTTT. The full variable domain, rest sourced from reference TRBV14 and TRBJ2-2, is EAGVTQFPSHSVIEKGQTVTLRCDPISGHDNLYWYRRVMGKEIKFLLHFVKESKQDESGMPNNRFLAERTGGTYSTLKVQPAELEDSGVYFCASSQIQGNTGELFFGEGSRLTVL.

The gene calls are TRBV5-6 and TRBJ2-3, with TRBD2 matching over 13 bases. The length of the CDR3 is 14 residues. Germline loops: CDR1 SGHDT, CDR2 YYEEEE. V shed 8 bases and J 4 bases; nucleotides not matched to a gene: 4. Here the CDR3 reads CASRLAGGSDTQYF. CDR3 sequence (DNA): TGTGCCAGTCGACTAGCGGGAGGTTCAGATACGCAGTATTTT.

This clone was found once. The CDR3 protein is CASSPRGSGYTF. The CDR3 DNA sequence: TGTGCCAGTAGTCCCCGGGGGTCTGGCTACACCTTC. This rearrangement joins TRBV19 to TRBJ1-2, with TRBD1 as a possible D gene (5 bases). V was pared by 5 bases and J by 7 bases, with 11 bases between. Looked up from germline, CDR1 is LNHDA and CDR2 is SQIVND (reference sequence). The CDR3 runs to 12 residues.

CDR3 in DNA: TGTGCCAGTGGGAGGCGTGGGACAGGGTCTGAAAAACTGTTTTTT. It encodes CASGRRGTGSEKLFF. The chain links TRBV2 to TRBJ1-4, with 9 bases fitting TRBD1. CDR1 and CDR2 (germline): SNHLY, FYNNEI. V lost 9 bases and J lost 7; bases outside the gene matches: 12. This CDR3 has 15 amino acids.

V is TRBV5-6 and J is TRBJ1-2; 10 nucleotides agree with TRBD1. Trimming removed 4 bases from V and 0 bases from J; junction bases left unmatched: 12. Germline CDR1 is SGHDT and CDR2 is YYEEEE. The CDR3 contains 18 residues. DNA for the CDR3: TGTGCCAGCAGCGAGTACGGGACAGGGGAATTTACTAACTATGGCTACACCTTC. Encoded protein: CASSEYGTGEFTNYGYTF.